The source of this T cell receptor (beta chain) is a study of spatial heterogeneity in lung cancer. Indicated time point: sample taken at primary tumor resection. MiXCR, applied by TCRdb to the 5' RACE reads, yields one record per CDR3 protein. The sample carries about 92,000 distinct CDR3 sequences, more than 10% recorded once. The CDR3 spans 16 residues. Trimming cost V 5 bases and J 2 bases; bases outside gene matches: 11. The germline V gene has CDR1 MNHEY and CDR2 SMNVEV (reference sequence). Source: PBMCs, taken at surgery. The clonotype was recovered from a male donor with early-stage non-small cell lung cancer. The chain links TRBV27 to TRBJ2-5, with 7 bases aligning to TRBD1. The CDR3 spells CASSLLAGTDQETQYF. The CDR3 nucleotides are TGTGCCAGCAGTCTATTAGCCGGGACAGATCAAGAGACCCAGTACTTC.